This TCR beta chain was sequenced during a study of blood T cell repertoires in COVID-19. This clone showed up just once. In the authors' workflow: The authors estimated nucleated cell counts from reference gene primer amplification. Assay: immunoSEQ multiplex PCR; the TCRdb copy retains only in-frame clones and omits some. The V and J calls and the clone size are those of that table, but D and trimming were determined from the DNA. The sample includes 350,000 to 450,000 clones, roughly 90% of them seen just once. The CDR3 is made up of 13 amino acids. Germline V CDR1 and CDR2: LNHDA, SQIVND (reference sequence). Trimming took 11 bases from V and 5 from J; bases not matched to a gene: 5. In assigning cohorts, the study relied on participant-reported clinical history. Each exposed participant met a COVID-19 case in the 2 weeks preceding study entry.

Sequenced input: PBMCs or T cells enriched from blood (not recorded which). This rearrangement joins TRBV19 to TRBJ1-5; 11 nucleotides match TRBD1. The clonotype originates from a woman aged 18-35 years who had been exposed to COVID-19. The CDR3 DNA follows: TGTGCCGGAGGACAGGGGGCCGATCAGCCCCAGCATTTT. Residues: CAGGQGADQPQHF. Drawing the rest from reference TRBV19 and TRBJ1-5, the complete variable domain is DGGITQSPKYLFRKEGQNVTLSCEQNLNHDAMYWYRQDPGQGLRLIYYSQIVNDFQKGDIAEGYSVSREKKESFPLTVTSAQKNPTAFYLCAGGQGADQPQHFGDGTRLSIL.